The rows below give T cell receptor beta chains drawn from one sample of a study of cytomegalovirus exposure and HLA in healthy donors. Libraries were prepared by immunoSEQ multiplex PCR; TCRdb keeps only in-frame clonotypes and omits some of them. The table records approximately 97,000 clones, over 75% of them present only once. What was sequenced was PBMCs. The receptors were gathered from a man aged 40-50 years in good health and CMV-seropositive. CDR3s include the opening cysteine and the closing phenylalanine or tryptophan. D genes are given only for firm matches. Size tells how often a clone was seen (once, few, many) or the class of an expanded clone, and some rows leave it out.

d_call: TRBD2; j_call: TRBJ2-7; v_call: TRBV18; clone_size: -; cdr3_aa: CASSPMGLAGNEQYF; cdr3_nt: TGTGCCAGCTCACCTATGGGACTAGCTGGTAACGAGCAGTACTTC
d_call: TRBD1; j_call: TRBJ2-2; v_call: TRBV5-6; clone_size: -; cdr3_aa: CASRGQGAAGELFF; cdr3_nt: TGTGCCAGCAGGGGACAGGGGGCAGCTGGGGAGCTGTTTTTT
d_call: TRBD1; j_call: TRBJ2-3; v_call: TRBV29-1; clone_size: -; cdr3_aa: CSVAQGSTDTQYF; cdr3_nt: TGCAGCGTCGCACAGGGGTCGACAGATACGCAGTATTTT
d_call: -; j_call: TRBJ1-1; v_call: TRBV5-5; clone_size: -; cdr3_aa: CASSLGPTGPEEAFF; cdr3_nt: TGTGCCAGCAGCTTGGGCCCTACAGGGCCGGAGGAAGCTTTCTTT
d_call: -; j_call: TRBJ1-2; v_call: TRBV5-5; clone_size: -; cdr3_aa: CASSLVDIDYGYTF; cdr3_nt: TGTGCCAGCAGCTTGGTGGACATCGACTATGGCTACACCTTC
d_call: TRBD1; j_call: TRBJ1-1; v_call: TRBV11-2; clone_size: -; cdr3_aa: CASSSHPVSGTVSEAFF; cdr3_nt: TGTGCCAGCAGCTCCCACCCGGTTTCGGGGACAGTATCTGAAGCTTTCTTT
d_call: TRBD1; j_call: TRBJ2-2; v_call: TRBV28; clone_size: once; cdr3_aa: CASRPQGARTGELFF; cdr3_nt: TGTGCCAGCAGACCCCAGGGGGCGAGGACCGGGGAGCTGTTTTTT
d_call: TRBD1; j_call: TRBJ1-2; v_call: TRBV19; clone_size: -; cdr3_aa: CASSIGTEYYGYTF; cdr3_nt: TGTGCCAGTAGTATCGGGACAGAGTACTATGGCTACACCTTC
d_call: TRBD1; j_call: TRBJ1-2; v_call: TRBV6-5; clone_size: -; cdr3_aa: CASTRTGGNYGYTF; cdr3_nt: TGTGCCAGCACTCGGACAGGGGGTAACTATGGCTACACCTTC
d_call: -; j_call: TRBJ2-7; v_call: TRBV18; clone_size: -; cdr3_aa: CASSPELESYEQYF; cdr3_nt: TGTGCCAGCTCACCTGAGCTAGAATCCTACGAGCAGTACTTC
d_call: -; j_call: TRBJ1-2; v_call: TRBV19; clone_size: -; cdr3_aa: CASSTNQGNYGYTF; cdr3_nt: TGTGCCAGTAGTACCAACCAGGGGAACTATGGCTACACCTTC
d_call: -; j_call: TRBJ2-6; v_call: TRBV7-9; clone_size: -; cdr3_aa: CASRVGLISGANVLTF; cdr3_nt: TGTGCCAGCAGAGTGGGCCTCATCTCTGGGGCCAACGTCCTGACTTTC
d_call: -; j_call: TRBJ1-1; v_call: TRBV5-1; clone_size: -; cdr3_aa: CASSLDYGVALNTEAFF; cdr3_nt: TGCGCCAGCAGCTTGGACTACGGGGTTGCCCTGAACACTGAAGCTTTCTTT
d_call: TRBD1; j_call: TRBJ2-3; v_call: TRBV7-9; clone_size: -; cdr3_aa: CASSTGQGSTDTQYF; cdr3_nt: TGTGCCAGCAGCACCGGACAGGGCAGCACAGATACGCAGTATTTT
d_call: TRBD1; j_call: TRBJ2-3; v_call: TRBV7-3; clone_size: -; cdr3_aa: CASSPIGDRSTDTQYF; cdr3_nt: TGTGCCAGCAGCCCAATCGGGGACAGGAGCACAGATACGCAGTATTTT
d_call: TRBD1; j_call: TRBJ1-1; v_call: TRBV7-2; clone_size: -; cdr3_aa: CASSTTGGSTEAFF; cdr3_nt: TGTGCCAGCAGCACGACAGGGGGTTCCACTGAAGCTTTCTTT
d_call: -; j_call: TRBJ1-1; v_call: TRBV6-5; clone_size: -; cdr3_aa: CASSYFVFAEAFF; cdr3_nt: TGTGCCAGCAGTTACTTTGTCTTCGCTGAAGCTTTCTTT
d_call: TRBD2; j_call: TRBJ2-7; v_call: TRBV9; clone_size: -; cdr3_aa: CASSGGLATYEQYF; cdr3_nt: TGTGCCAGCAGCGGGGGACTAGCGACCTACGAGCAGTACTTC
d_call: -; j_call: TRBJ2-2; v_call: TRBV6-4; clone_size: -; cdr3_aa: CASSGSSHTGELFF; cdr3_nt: TGTGCCAGCAGTGGGTCTAGCCACACCGGGGAGCTGTTTTTT
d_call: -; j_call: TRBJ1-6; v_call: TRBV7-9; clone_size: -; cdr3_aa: CASRDGLYYNSPLHF; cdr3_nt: TGTGCCAGCAGGGATGGACTGTACTATAATTCACCCCTCCACTTT
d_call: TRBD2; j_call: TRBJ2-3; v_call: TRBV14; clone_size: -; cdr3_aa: CASSQGGGPPSTDTQYF; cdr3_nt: TGTGCCAGCAGCCAGGGCGGGGGACCTCCAAGCACAGATACGCAGTATTTT
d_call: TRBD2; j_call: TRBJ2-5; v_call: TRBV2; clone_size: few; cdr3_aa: CASSEEAGRGETQYF; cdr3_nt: TGTGCCAGCAGTGAAGAGGCAGGGAGGGGAGAGACCCAGTACTTC
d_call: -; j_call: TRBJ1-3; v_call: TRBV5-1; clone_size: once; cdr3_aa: CASSSGQGSGNTIYF; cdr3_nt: TGCGCCAGCAGCTCCGGCCAGGGGTCTGGAAACACCATATATTTT
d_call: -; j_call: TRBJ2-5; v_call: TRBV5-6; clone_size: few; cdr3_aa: CASSLWDTETQYF; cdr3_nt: TGTGCCAGCAGCCTTTGGGACACGGAGACCCAGTACTTC
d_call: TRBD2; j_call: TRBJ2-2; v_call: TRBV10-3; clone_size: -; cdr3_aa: CAIRASRTSVSTGELFF; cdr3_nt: TGTGCCATCAGGGCCTCCAGGACTAGCGTCAGCACCGGGGAGCTGTTTTTT
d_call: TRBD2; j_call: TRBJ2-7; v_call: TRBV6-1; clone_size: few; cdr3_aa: CASSGLSGGFSYEQYF; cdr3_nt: TGTGCCAGCAGTGGTCTTAGCGGGGGGTTCTCCTACGAGCAGTACTTC
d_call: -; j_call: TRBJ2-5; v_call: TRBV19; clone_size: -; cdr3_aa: CASSPPGVEETQYF; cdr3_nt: TGTGCCAGTTCACCCCCGGGGGTAGAAGAGACCCAGTACTTC
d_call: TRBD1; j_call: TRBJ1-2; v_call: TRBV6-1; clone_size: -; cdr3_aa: CASSRTGPNSRGYTF; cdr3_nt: TGTGCCAGCAGCAGGACAGGCCCCAATAGTCGTGGCTACACCTTC
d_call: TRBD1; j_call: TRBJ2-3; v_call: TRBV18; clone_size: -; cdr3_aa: CASSPQGQLTDTQYF; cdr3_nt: TGTGCCAGCTCACCGCAGGGACAGCTCACAGATACGCAGTATTTT
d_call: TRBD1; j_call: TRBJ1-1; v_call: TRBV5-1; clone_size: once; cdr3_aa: CASSLYSGGTEAFF; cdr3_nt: TGCGCCAGCAGCTTGTACTCAGGGGGCACTGAAGCTTTCTTT
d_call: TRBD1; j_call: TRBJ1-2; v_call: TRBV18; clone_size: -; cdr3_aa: CASPTDRVYTF; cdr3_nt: TGTGCCAGCCCAACGGACAGGGTCTACACCTTC
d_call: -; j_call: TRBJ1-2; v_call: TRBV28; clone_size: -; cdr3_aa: CASRTNSPYGYTF; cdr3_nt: TGTGCCAGCAGAACGAATAGTCCCTATGGCTACACCTTC
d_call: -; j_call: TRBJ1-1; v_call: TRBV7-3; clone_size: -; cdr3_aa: CASSFGGGTEAFF; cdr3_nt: TGTGCCAGCAGCTTCGGGGGGGGCACTGAAGCTTTCTTT
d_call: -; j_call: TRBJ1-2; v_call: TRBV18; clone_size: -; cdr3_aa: CASSPYSGHNTYGYTF; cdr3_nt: TGTGCCAGCTCACCTTATTCGGGACACAACACTTATGGCTACACCTTC
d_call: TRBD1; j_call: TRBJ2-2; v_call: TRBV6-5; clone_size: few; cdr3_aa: CASRETGFPGELFF; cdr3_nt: TGTGCCAGCAGGGAGACAGGGTTCCCCGGGGAGCTGTTTTTT
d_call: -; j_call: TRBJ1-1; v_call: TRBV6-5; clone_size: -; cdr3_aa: CASSRLRNTEAFF; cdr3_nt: TGTGCCAGCAGCCGACTGAGAAACACTGAAGCTTTCTTT
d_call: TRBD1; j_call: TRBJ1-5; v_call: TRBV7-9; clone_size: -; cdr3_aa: CSSSPGQAFRNQPQHF; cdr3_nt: TGTTCCAGCAGCCCCGGACAGGCCTTCCGCAATCAGCCCCAGCATTTT
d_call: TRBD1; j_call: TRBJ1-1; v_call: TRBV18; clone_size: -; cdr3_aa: CASSPGSGQYTEAFF; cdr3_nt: TGTGCCAGCTCACCAGGCTCGGGACAGTACACTGAGGCTTTCTTT